The entry that follows covers one TCR beta chain sequence. The specificity of this receptor is unknown. Base qualities are not provided; no much larger clone lies one nucleotide away. The entry originates in a study of blood T cells in healthy people across ages (dated by TCRdb to between 2015 and 2016). With regard to the full study: Template switching captured roughly one uniquely barcoded TCR beta cDNA molecule per two T cells in model experiments. The study measured age-related changes in TCR beta repertoire diversity using deep sequencing normalized with unique cDNA molecular identifiers. Four age groups were formed from the donors: young (average approximately 15 years), middle-aged (roughly 38), aged (under 70) and long-lived (less than 85). To avoid experimental bias, donors of different ages were randomly spread across the sequencing lanes. Two additional independent replicas of 1 million unique cDNA reads from the same blood draw were analyzed for two donors (one aged 18 to 30 and one aged 80 or older).

The roughly 42 donors, aged about 6 to 95 years, were systemically healthy Caucasian individuals from Russia. Roughly 10 milliliters of peripheral blood were drawn from each donor into EDTA-treated Vacutainer tubes. PBMCs were isolated by Ficoll-Paque density-gradient centrifugation, with at least 7 million obtained per sample. Trizol reagent was used to extract total RNA from PBMCs, with at least 5 micrograms per sample. The percentages of naive CD45RAhigh/CD27high T cells were determined by flow cytometry on a PBMC aliquot from every donor. To prepare the library, 5' RACE was applied. Sequencing instrument: Illumina HiSeq 2500. A second roughly 6 to 12 cycle PCR used a sample-barcoded 5' primer and a J-beta primer mix. Each TCR beta cDNA molecule received a unique molecular identifier from a template-switch 5' adaptor carrying 12 random nucleotides. At least 3 million CDR3-containing paired-end reads were obtained from each sample. All of the RNA was converted into first-strand cDNA using the Mint cDNA synthesis kit, with a TRBC-specific oligonucleotide serving as the primer. After uracil-DNA glycosylase treatment, a first 18-cycle PCR used universal primers M1SS and BC2_uni_R on all cDNA. Concerning the study's data processing: Normalization of each sample was performed by random selection of 1 million high-quality reads, each carrying a distinct molecular identifier. Reads sharing molecular identifiers were discarded rather than binned into consensus sequences. MiTCR, set to a Q25 quality threshold and the strictest error-elimination algorithm, was used for CDR3 identification, clonotype clustering and error correction. A nonparametric unseen species model using Euler transformation provided a lower-bound estimate of total TCR beta diversity. The public reads were reprocessed in TCRdb via fastp at Q25 and MiXCR, keeping in-frame beta chains. CDR3 protein sequences are deduplicated, and each keeps its most common genes and DNA. TCRdb, not the original authors, processed these V and J calls. The sample yields around 1,500,000 distinct CDR3 sequences; about 40% were counted once. The ten largest clones capture 6.5% to 10% of the sample.

Beyond this particular receptor, the publication reports: Compared with the aged group, the long-lived group had more naive CD4+ T cells, fewer expanded clones and increased TCR diversity, a pattern suggesting age selection. As age increased, observed TCR beta diversity per million T cells dropped in a roughly linear way, and a significant reduction was already evident by age 40. A strong correlation was found between observed TCR beta diversity and the percentage of naive T cells measured by flow cytometry. Estimates of total diversity based on one million sequenced T cells were considered lower bounds and underestimates. The CMV infection status of donors was not known, potentially confounding age-related changes in expanded clonotypes. Bulk unsorted PBMC profiling prevented conclusive comparison of naive and antigen-experienced compartments.

The specimen sequenced was blood. The receptor was derived from a woman aged 18-30 years in good health.

The nucleotide sequence reads TGTGCCAGCAGCTGGGGGGGGCAAACTGAAGCTTTCTTT. This yields the protein CASSWGGQTEAFF. The rearrangement joined TRBV7-6 to TRBJ1-1; D gene: possibly TRBD1, on 6 matching bases. Trimming removed 4 bases from V and 5 bases from J, leaving 11 bases between the germline ends. The CDR3 runs 13 amino acids, cysteine and phenylalanine included. Only CDR3 DNA is held: 39 bases, read in frame from base 1. Per the germline V gene, SGHVS is the CDR1 and FNYEAQ is the CDR2.